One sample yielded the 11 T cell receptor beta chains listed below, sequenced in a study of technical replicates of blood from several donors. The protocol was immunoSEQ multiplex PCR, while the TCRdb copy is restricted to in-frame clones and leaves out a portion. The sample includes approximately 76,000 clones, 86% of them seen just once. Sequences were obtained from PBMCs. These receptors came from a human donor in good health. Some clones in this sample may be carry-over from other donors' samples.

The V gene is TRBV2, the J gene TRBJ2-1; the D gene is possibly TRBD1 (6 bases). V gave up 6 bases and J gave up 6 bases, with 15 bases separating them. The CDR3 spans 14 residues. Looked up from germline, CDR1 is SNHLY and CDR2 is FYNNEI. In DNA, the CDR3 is TGTGCCAGCAGAGAAAGTACAGGGTTCAATGAGCAGTTCTTC. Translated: CASRESTGFNEQFF.

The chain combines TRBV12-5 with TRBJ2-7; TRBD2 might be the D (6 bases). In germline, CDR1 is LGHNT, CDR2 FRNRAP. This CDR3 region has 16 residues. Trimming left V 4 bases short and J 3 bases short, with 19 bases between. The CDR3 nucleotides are TGTGCTAGTGGTTCGGGACCGAGCGGGTTCCTCTACGAGCAGTACTTC. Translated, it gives CASGSGPSGFLYEQYF. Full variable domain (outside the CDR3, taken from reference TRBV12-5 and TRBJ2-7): DARVTQTPRHKVTEMGQEVTMRCQPILGHNTVFWYRQTMMQGLELLAYFRNRAPLDDSGMPKDRFSAEMPDATLATLKIQPSEPRDSAVYFCASGSGPSGFLYEQYFGPGTRLTVT.

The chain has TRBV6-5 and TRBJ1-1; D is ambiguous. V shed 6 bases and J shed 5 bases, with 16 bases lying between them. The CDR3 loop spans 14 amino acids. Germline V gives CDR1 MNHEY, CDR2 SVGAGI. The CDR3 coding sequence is TGTGCCAGCAGGTGGGCCCCAACGGAAACTGAAGCTTTCTTT. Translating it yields CASRWAPTETEAFF.

The CDR3 protein is CASSYTGSQETQYF. The CDR3, as DNA: TGTGCCAGCAGTTACACGGGATCCCAAGAGACCCAGTACTTC. V and J are TRBV6-6 and TRBJ2-5, with D tentatively TRBD2 (5 bases). Trimming pared 2 bases from V and 1 base from J, leaving 8 bases between. Germline lookup yields CDR1 MNHNY and CDR2 SVGAGI (reference sequence). This CDR3 is built from 14 residues.

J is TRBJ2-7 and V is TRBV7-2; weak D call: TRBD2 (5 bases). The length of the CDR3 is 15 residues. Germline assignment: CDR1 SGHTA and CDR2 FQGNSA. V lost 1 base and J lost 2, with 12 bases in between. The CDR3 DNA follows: TGTGCCAGCAGCTTAGATAGCGCCGGGCCCTACGAGCAGTACTTC. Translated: CASSLDSAGPYEQYF.

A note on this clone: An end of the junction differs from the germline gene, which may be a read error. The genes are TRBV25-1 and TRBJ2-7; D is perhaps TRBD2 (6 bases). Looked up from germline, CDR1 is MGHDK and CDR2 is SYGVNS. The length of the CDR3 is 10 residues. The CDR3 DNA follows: TGTGCCAGCAGTGAAAGGAGGGATGTCTTC. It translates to CASSERRDVF.

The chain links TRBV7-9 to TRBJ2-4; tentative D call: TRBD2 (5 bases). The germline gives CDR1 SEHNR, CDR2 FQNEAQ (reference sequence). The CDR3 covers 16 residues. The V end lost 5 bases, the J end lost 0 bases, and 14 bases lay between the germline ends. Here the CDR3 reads CASSLMERLAKNIQYF. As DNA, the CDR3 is TGTGCCAGCAGCCTCATGGAGCGGTTAGCCAAAAACATTCAGTACTTC.

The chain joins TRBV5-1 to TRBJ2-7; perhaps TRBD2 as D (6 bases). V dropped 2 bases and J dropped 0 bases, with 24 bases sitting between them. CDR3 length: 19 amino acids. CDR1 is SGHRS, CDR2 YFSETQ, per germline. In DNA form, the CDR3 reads TGCGCCAGCAGCTTTAAAGGGGAGAAGGGCGGGGCAACCTCCTACGAGCAGTACTTC. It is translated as CASSFKGEKGGATSYEQYF.

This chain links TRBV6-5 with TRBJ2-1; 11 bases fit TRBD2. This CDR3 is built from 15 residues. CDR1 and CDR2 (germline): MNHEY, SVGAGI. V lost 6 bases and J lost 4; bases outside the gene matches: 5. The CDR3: CASRLAGGPYNEQFF. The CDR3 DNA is TGTGCCAGCAGATTAGCGGGAGGGCCTTACAATGAGCAGTTCTTC.

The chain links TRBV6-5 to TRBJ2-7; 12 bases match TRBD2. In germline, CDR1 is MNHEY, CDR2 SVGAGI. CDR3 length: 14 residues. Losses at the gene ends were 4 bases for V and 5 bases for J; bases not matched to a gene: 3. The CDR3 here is CASSSRLAGDEQYF. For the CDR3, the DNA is TGTGCCAGCAGTTCCAGACTAGCGGGGGACGAGCAGTACTTC.

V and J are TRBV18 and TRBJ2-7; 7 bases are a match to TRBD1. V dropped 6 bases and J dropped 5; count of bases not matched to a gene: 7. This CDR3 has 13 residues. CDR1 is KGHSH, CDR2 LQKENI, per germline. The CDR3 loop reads CASSPRTGDEQYF. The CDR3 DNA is TGTGCCAGCTCTCCTCGCACAGGGGACGAGCAGTACTTC.